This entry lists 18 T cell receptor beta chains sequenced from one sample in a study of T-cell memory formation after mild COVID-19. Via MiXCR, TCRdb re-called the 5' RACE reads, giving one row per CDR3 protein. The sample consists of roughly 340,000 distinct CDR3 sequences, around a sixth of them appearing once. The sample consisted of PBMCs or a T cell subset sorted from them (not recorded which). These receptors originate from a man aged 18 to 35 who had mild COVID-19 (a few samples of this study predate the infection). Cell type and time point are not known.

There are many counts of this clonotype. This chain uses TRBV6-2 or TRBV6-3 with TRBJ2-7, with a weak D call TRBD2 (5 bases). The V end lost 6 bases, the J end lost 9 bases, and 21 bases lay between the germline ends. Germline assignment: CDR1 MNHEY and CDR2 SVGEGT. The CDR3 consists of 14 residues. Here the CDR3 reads CASSLRTGLTAQYF. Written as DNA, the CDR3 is TGTGCCAGCAGCCTACGGACCGGACTGACGGCGCAGTACTTC.

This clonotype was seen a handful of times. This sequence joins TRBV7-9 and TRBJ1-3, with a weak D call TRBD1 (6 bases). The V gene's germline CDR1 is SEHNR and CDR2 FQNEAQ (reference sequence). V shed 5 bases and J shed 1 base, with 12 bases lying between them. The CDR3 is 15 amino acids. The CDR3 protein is CASSHLQGSGNTIYF. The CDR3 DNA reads TGTGCCAGCAGCCACCTACAGGGTTCTGGAAACACCATATATTTT.

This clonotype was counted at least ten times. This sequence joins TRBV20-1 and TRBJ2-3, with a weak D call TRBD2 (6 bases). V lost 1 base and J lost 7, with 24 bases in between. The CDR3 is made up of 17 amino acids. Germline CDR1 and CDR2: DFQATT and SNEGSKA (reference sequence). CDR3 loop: CSARGLGGEARIYTQYF. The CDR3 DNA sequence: TGCAGTGCTAGAGGGTTAGGCGGGGAGGCAAGGATTTATACGCAGTATTTT.

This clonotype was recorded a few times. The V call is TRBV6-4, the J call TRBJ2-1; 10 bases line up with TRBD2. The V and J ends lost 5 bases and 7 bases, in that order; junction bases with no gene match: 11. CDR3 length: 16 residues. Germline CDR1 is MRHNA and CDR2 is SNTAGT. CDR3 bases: TGTGCCAGCAGTACCCTAGCGGGGGCCCTGATGAATGAGCAGTTCTTC. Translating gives CASSTLAGALMNEQFF.

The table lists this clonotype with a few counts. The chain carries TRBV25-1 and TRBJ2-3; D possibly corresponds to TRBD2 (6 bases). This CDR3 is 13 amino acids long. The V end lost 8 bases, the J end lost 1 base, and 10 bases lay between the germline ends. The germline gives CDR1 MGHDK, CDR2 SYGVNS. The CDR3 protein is CASRRAGTDTQYF. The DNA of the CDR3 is TGTGCCAGCCGGAGGGCGGGCACAGATACGCAGTATTTT.

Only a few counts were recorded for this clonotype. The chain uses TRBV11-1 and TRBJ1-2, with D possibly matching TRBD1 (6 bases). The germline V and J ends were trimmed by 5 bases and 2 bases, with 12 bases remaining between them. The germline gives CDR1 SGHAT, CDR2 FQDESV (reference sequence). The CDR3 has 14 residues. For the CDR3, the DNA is TGTGCCAGCAGCGAGGACAGATCGAACTATGGCTACACCTTC. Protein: CASSEDRSNYGYTF.

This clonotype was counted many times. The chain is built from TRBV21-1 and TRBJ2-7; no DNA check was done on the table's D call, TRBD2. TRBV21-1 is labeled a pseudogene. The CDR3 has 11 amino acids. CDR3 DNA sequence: TGTGCCAGCAGGGGACTGAGAGAGCAGTACGTC. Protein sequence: CASRGLREQYV.

The CDR3 DNA reads as TGTGCCTGGAAGTCTTCCGGGGAGCTGTTTTTT. It translates to CAWKSSGELFF. The J gene is TRBJ2-2, the V gene TRBV30; D is undetermined. The CDR3 covers 11 residues. Germline CDR1 and CDR2: GTSNPN and SVGIG (reference sequence). Trimming removed 4 bases from V and 6 bases from J, with 6 bases in between.

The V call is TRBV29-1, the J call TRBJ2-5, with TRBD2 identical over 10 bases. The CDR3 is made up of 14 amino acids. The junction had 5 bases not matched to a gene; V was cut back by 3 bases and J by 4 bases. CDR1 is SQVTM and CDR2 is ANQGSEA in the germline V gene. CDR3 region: CSVDSGRARETQYF. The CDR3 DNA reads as TGCAGCGTTGACAGCGGGAGGGCAAGAGAGACCCAGTACTTC.

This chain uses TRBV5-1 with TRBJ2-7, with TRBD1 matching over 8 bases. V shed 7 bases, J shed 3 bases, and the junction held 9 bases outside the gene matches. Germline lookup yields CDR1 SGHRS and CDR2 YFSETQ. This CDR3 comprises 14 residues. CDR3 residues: CASAPGTGNYEQYF. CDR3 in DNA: TGCGCCAGCGCCCCCGGGACAGGTAACTACGAGCAGTACTTC.

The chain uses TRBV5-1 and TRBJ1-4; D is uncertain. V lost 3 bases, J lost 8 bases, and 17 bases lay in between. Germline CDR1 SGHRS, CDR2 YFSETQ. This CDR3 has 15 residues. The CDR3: CASSSTGSEGEKLFF. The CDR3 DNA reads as TGCGCCAGCAGCTCGACGGGCTCCGAAGGGGAAAAACTGTTTTTT. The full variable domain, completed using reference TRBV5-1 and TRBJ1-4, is KAGVTQTPRYLIKTRGQQVTLSCSPISGHRSVSWYQQTPGQGLQFLFEYFSETQRNKGNFPGRFSGRQFSNSRSEMNVSTLELGDSALYLCASSSTGSEGEKLFFGSGTQLSVL.

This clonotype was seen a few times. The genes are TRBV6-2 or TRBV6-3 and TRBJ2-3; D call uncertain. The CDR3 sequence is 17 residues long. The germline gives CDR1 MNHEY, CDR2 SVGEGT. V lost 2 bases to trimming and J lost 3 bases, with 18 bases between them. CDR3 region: CASSYVLVELETDTQYF. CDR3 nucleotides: TGTGCCAGCAGTTACGTGCTGGTCGAACTGGAAACAGATACGCAGTATTTT.

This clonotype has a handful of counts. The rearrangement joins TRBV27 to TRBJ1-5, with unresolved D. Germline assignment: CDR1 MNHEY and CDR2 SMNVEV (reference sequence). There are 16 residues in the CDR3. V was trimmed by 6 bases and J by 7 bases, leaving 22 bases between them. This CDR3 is CASSYLWEDGVQPQHF. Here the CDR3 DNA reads TGTGCCAGCAGCTACCTATGGGAGGATGGTGTACAGCCCCAGCATTTT.

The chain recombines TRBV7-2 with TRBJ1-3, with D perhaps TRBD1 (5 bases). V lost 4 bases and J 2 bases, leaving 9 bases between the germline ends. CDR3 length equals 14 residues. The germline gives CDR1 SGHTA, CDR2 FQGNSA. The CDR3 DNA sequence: TGTGCCAGCAGCTCAGGACATCCTGGAAACACCATATATTTT. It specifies CASSSGHPGNTIYF.

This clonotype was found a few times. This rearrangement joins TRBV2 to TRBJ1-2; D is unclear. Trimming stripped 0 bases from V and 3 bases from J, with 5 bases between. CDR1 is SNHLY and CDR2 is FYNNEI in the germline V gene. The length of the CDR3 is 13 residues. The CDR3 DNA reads TGTGCCAGCAGTGAAGCGTGGGACTATGGCTACACCTTC. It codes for CASSEAWDYGYTF.

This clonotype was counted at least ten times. The CDR3 nucleotides read TGCGCCGGCCGGGACCCAGGGACAGATACGCAGTATTTT. Translating it yields CAGRDPGTDTQYF. The genes are TRBV5-1 and TRBJ2-3; either TRBD1 or TRBD2 may fit D (5 bases each). CDR3 size: 13 residues. Germline CDR1 reads SGHRS; CDR2 reads YFSETQ. V gave up 10 bases and J gave up 3 bases, with 15 bases separating them.

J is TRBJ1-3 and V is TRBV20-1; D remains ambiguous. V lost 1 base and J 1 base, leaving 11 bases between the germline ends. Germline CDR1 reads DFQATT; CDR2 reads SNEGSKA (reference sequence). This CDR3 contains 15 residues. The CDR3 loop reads CSARGATGSGNTIYF. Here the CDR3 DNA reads TGCAGTGCTAGAGGAGCCACGGGGTCTGGAAACACCATATATTTT.

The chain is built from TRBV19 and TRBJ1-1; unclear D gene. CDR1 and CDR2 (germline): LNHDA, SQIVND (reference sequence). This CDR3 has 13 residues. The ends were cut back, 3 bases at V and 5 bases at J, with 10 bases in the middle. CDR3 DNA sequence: TGTGCCAGTAGTATGTTCGGGATGACTGAAGCTTTCTTT. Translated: CASSMFGMTEAFF.